A selection of T cell receptor beta chains follows, all from one sample in a study of shared clonotypes between healthy human individuals. Here immunoSEQ multiplex PCR was the method, and the copy in TCRdb shows in-frame clones only, minus some. The sample consists of 150,000 to 200,000 clones, over 80% of them appearing once. The material sequenced was naive CD4+ T cells sorted from blood. The receptors here all came from a woman younger than 45 in good health. The CDR3 runs from the conserved cysteine through the conserved F or W. Each record gives: V gene, D gene, clone size, J gene, CDR3 DNA, CDR3 protein. The D gene is left open where the match is weak. The size of a clone is reported for some rows only, either as once, few or many, or as a class for expanded clones.

v_gene: TRBV30; d_gene: TRBD2; abundance: -; j_gene: TRBJ2-5; CDR3nt: TGTGCCTGTTACCTAGCGGGAGGGGAAGAAATGCAAGAGACCCAGTACTTC; CDR3aa: CACYLAGGEEMQETQYF
v_gene: TRBV10-3; d_gene: TRBD1; abundance: -; j_gene: TRBJ1-5; CDR3nt: TGTGCCATCAGTGAAGGGGGCAGTCAGCCCCAGCATTTT; CDR3aa: CAISEGGSQPQHF
v_gene: TRBV7-9; d_gene: -; abundance: -; j_gene: TRBJ1-2; CDR3nt: TGTGCCAGCAGCTTAGCGGGTGACGGCGCCCTCTTGAACTATGGCTACACCTTC; CDR3aa: CASSLAGDGALLNYGYTF
v_gene: TRBV9; d_gene: -; abundance: once; j_gene: TRBJ1-5; CDR3nt: TGTGCCAGCAGCAAGGACAGCTATTATCAGCCCCAGCATTTT; CDR3aa: CASSKDSYYQPQHF
v_gene: TRBV27; d_gene: -; abundance: -; j_gene: TRBJ2-3; CDR3nt: TGTGCCAGCAGGGGCAGACTCACAGATACGCAGTATTTT; CDR3aa: CASRGRLTDTQYF
v_gene: TRBV2; d_gene: -; abundance: -; j_gene: TRBJ1-3; CDR3nt: TGTGCCAGCAGTTGGGGTTCAGGCTTTGCCTACGGAAACACCATATATTTT; CDR3aa: CASSWGSGFAYGNTIYF
v_gene: TRBV5-1; d_gene: -; abundance: -; j_gene: TRBJ1-5; CDR3nt: TGCGCCAGCAAGGGTAGCAGACATAGCAATCAGCCCCAGCATTTT; CDR3aa: CASKGSRHSNQPQHF
v_gene: TRBV7-9; d_gene: -; abundance: -; j_gene: TRBJ1-2; CDR3nt: TGTGCCAGCAGCTTATTGGTCGAGGGGGGAGAGGGCTACACCTTC; CDR3aa: CASSLLVEGGEGYTF
v_gene: TRBV6-5; d_gene: TRBD2; abundance: -; j_gene: TRBJ2-7; CDR3nt: TGTGCCAGCAGTTGGACTAGCGAGTACGAGCAGTACTTC; CDR3aa: CASSWTSEYEQYF
v_gene: TRBV28; d_gene: -; abundance: -; j_gene: TRBJ1-4; CDR3nt: TGTGCCAGCAGTCCAGCGGGATCAGTGAGAGAAAAACTGTTTTTT; CDR3aa: CASSPAGSVREKLFF
v_gene: TRBV28; d_gene: TRBD1; abundance: -; j_gene: TRBJ1-2; CDR3nt: TGTGCCAGCAGCGCTGGACAGGGTGGAAACTATGGCTACACCTTC; CDR3aa: CASSAGQGGNYGYTF
v_gene: TRBV29-1; d_gene: -; abundance: -; j_gene: TRBJ2-7; CDR3nt: TGCAGCGTCGCTGCCCCCCCCGGGACTGGTTACGAGCAGTACTTC; CDR3aa: CSVAAPPGTGYEQYF
v_gene: TRBV29-1; d_gene: -; abundance: -; j_gene: TRBJ1-2; CDR3nt: TGCAGCGTCGAGTCCCCCGCCCCCCCCTATGGCTACACCTTC; CDR3aa: CSVESPAPPYGYTF
v_gene: TRBV7-6; d_gene: TRBD1; abundance: -; j_gene: TRBJ2-7; CDR3nt: TGTGCCAGCAGCTTAGCGTCCGGGACAGGTTGGTACTTC; CDR3aa: CASSLASGTGWYF
v_gene: TRBV29-1; d_gene: -; abundance: -; j_gene: TRBJ1-2; CDR3nt: TGCAGCGTTGGGAACAGGATGGTCGATGGCTACACCTTC; CDR3aa: CSVGNRMVDGYTF
v_gene: TRBV19; d_gene: -; abundance: -; j_gene: TRBJ2-1; CDR3nt: TGTGCCAGTAGGGCGGACAGCTACAATGAGCAGTTCTTC; CDR3aa: CASRADSYNEQFF
v_gene: TRBV6-1; d_gene: TRBD2; abundance: -; j_gene: TRBJ2-1; CDR3nt: TGTGCCGCAACCCACTCGGGACTACCCAATGAGCAGTTCTTC; CDR3aa: CAATHSGLPNEQFF
v_gene: TRBV9; d_gene: TRBD1; abundance: -; j_gene: TRBJ2-1; CDR3nt: TGTGCCAGCAGCGTTACAGGGGCCTCCTACAATGAGCAGTTCTTC; CDR3aa: CASSVTGASYNEQFF
v_gene: TRBV5-8; d_gene: TRBD1; abundance: -; j_gene: TRBJ2-7; CDR3nt: TGTGCCAGCAGCTTGGCCGGGACAGCGGCCTACGAGCAGTACTTC; CDR3aa: CASSLAGTAAYEQYF
v_gene: TRBV7-2; d_gene: TRBD2; abundance: -; j_gene: TRBJ2-7; CDR3nt: TGTGCCAGCAGCTCCCTGGGACTAGGGTGGAACGAGCAGTACTTC; CDR3aa: CASSSLGLGWNEQYF
v_gene: TRBV7-2; d_gene: -; abundance: -; j_gene: TRBJ1-1; CDR3nt: TGTGCCAGCAGCTTGGGTCTGGGGATCGGAGACACTGAAGCTTTCTTT; CDR3aa: CASSLGLGIGDTEAFF
v_gene: TRBV21-1; d_gene: -; abundance: -; j_gene: TRBJ2-3; CDR3nt: TGTGCCAGCAGCAAAGGTAGCGGGAGAACAGATACGCAGTATTTT; CDR3aa: CASSKGSGRTDTQYF
v_gene: TRBV6-5; d_gene: -; abundance: -; j_gene: TRBJ2-7; CDR3nt: TGTGCCAGCAGTTTGGCGACAGGCCCCGGGATATACGAGCAGTACTTC; CDR3aa: CASSLATGPGIYEQYF
v_gene: TRBV5-5; d_gene: -; abundance: -; j_gene: TRBJ1-4; CDR3nt: TGTGCCAGCTATAGGAGAGAGGGTATCGGTGAAAAACTGTTTTTT; CDR3aa: CASYRREGIGEKLFF
v_gene: TRBV6-5; d_gene: -; abundance: -; j_gene: TRBJ1-1; CDR3nt: TGTGCCAGCAGTTACACCCTCCTGGGGCTGAACACTGAAGCTTTCTTT; CDR3aa: CASSYTLLGLNTEAFF
v_gene: TRBV2; d_gene: TRBD1; abundance: -; j_gene: TRBJ2-5; CDR3nt: TGTGCCAGCAGTGAACAGGGGGCATTGGAGACCCAGTACTTC; CDR3aa: CASSEQGALETQYF
v_gene: TRBV5-5; d_gene: -; abundance: -; j_gene: TRBJ2-7; CDR3nt: TGTGCCAGCAGCCGAAACTACGAGCAGTACTTC; CDR3aa: CASSRNYEQYF
v_gene: TRBV11-2; d_gene: -; abundance: -; j_gene: TRBJ2-7; CDR3nt: TGTGCCAGCAGCTACCCCGTGGGCTACGAGCAGTACTTC; CDR3aa: CASSYPVGYEQYF
v_gene: TRBV27; d_gene: TRBD2; abundance: -; j_gene: TRBJ2-7; CDR3nt: TGTGCCACTTCCCCGGGACTAGCGGAAACCTACGAGCAGTACTTC; CDR3aa: CATSPGLAETYEQYF
v_gene: TRBV19; d_gene: TRBD2; abundance: -; j_gene: TRBJ2-7; CDR3nt: TGTGCCAGTAGTGTCTCCCCCAATGGCGGGAGTCAGTACGAGCAGTACTTC; CDR3aa: CASSVSPNGGSQYEQYF
v_gene: TRBV7-8; d_gene: -; abundance: -; j_gene: TRBJ2-5; CDR3nt: TGTGCCAGCAGCTTTGACAGTCAAGAGACCCAGTACTTC; CDR3aa: CASSFDSQETQYF
v_gene: TRBV4-1; d_gene: TRBD2; abundance: -; j_gene: TRBJ2-7; CDR3nt: TGCGCCAGCAGGGGCCAGCGGGGATCCTACGAGCAGTACTTC; CDR3aa: CASRGQRGSYEQYF
v_gene: TRBV7-2; d_gene: -; abundance: -; j_gene: TRBJ2-7; CDR3nt: TGTGCCAGCAGCTTTTACACCTCCTACGAGCAGTACTTC; CDR3aa: CASSFYTSYEQYF
v_gene: TRBV19; d_gene: -; abundance: -; j_gene: TRBJ1-5; CDR3nt: TGTGCCAGTAGTACGCAAAGAGGGAGAAGCAATCAGCCCCAGCATTTT; CDR3aa: CASSTQRGRSNQPQHF
v_gene: TRBV6-1; d_gene: -; abundance: -; j_gene: TRBJ1-4; CDR3nt: TGTGCCAGCATGGGCGGCGAAAAACTGTTTTTT; CDR3aa: CASMGGEKLFF
v_gene: TRBV19; d_gene: -; abundance: -; j_gene: TRBJ1-1; CDR3nt: TGTGCCAGTACCTTTGACAGGAGGAACACTGAAGCTTTCTTT; CDR3aa: CASTFDRRNTEAFF
v_gene: TRBV21-1; d_gene: -; abundance: once; j_gene: TRBJ2-7; CDR3nt: TGTGCCAGCAGTTACTCCAGGTTCGACGGGGAGCAGTACTTC; CDR3aa: CASSYSRFDGEQYF
v_gene: TRBV18; d_gene: -; abundance: -; j_gene: TRBJ1-5; CDR3nt: TGTGCCAGCTCACCAGGGGAGGATCAGCCCCAGCATTTT; CDR3aa: CASSPGEDQPQHF
v_gene: TRBV28; d_gene: -; abundance: -; j_gene: TRBJ1-2; CDR3nt: TGTGCCAGCAGTCTCGTGGGACATAACTATGGCTACACCTTC; CDR3aa: CASSLVGHNYGYTF
v_gene: TRBV10-2; d_gene: TRBD1; abundance: -; j_gene: TRBJ2-7; CDR3nt: TGCGCCAGCAGTGACCCCCCGCGGGACAGGGTCCACGAGCAGTACTTC; CDR3aa: CASSDPPRDRVHEQYF
v_gene: TRBV28; d_gene: -; abundance: -; j_gene: TRBJ2-7; CDR3nt: TGTGCCAGCAGTTCCAGCGGCACCGGCGAGCAGTACTTC; CDR3aa: CASSSSGTGEQYF
v_gene: TRBV4-2; d_gene: TRBD2; abundance: -; j_gene: TRBJ2-7; CDR3nt: TGTGCCAGCAGCCAAGCCAACCGGGGGGCCTACGAGCAGTACTTC; CDR3aa: CASSQANRGAYEQYF
v_gene: TRBV5-4; d_gene: -; abundance: -; j_gene: TRBJ2-7; CDR3nt: TGTGCCAGCAGCTTGGGGTCCTTGGTCGGAACCTACGAGCAGTACTTC; CDR3aa: CASSLGSLVGTYEQYF
v_gene: TRBV6-5; d_gene: -; abundance: -; j_gene: TRBJ1-2; CDR3nt: TGTGCCAGCAGTTACTCCAGGGATCATGGCTACACCTTC; CDR3aa: CASSYSRDHGYTF
v_gene: TRBV28; d_gene: -; abundance: -; j_gene: TRBJ1-4; CDR3nt: TGTGCCAGCAGTTTAGGAGGGGGTCGAGGCGAAAAACTGTTTTTT; CDR3aa: CASSLGGGRGEKLFF
v_gene: TRBV28; d_gene: TRBD1; abundance: -; j_gene: TRBJ2-7; CDR3nt: TGTGCCAGCACCCCCCCGGGACAGACCTACGAGCAGTACTTC; CDR3aa: CASTPPGQTYEQYF
v_gene: TRBV18; d_gene: -; abundance: -; j_gene: TRBJ2-7; CDR3nt: TGTGCCAGCTCCTTTAATTCCGGCGAGAGGAGCTCCTACGAGCAGTACTTC; CDR3aa: CASSFNSGERSSYEQYF